The T cell receptor beta chain described here comes from a study of blood T cell repertoires in COVID-19. The wider study: Some COVID-19 samples were acute and others convalescent; all came from the United States, Italy and Spain. Sources were T cells, B-cell-depleted T cells, or PBMCs; the material itself was cDNA or gDNA.

Looked up from germline, CDR1 is SGHRS and CDR2 is YFSETQ. The V end lost 0 bases, the J end lost 7 bases, and 10 bases lay between the germline ends. This CDR3 has 13 amino acids. This clone was seen a few times. Original processing notes: Amplification of reference gene primers provided the estimated nucleated cell counts. This table comes from immunoSEQ multiplex PCR, and its TCRdb copy is limited to in-frame clones, with some not included. V and J calls and clone size are given by that table; D and trimming were obtained from the DNA. There are tens of thousands of clones in the sample; 72% occur only once, and about 5% lies in the top ten. While infection was still active, Seattle patients were enrolled and then followed longitudinally.

This receptor was identified in a woman in her seventies with COVID-19, enrolled during active disease. The material sequenced was peripheral blood. J is TRBJ1-1 and V is TRBV5-1, with D unresolved. CDR3 nucleotides: TGCGCCAGCAGCTTGGCCGGGGTATTTGAAGCTTTCTTT. This sequence encodes CASSLAGVFEAFF. Full variable domain (remainder filled in from reference TRBV5-1 and TRBJ1-1): KAGVTQTPRYLIKTRGQQVTLSCSPISGHRSVSWYQQTPGQGLQFLFEYFSETQRNKGNFPGRFSGRQFSNSRSEMNVSTLELGDSALYLCASSLAGVFEAFFGQGTRLTVV.